One and the same sample provided the 18 T cell receptor beta chains below, sequenced in a study of blood T cells in healthy people across ages. Through a sample-barcoded 5' primer and a J-beta primer mix, a second PCR was run for roughly 7 to 11 cycles. TCRdb re-derived calls from the 5' RACE reads in MiXCR, one entry per CDR3 protein. Of some 550,000 distinct CDR3 sequences in the sample, around 50% are singletons; the top ten hold around 25%. Specimen: blood. The receptors shown here come from a man aged 80 or over in good health.

The chain couples TRBV11-1 to TRBJ2-7; TRBD1 matches at 7 bases. Germline CDR1 and CDR2: SGHAT and FQDESV (reference sequence). The CDR3 covers 14 residues. V lost 6 bases and J lost 0; bases outside the gene matches: 5. CDR3 loop: CASRAYRGSYEQYF. CDR3 sequence (DNA): TGTGCCAGCAGGGCGTACAGGGGCTCCTACGAGCAGTACTTC.

This clonotype was seen many times. The chain has TRBV20-1 and TRBJ2-1, with TRBD2 identical over 7 bases. V shed 3 bases, J shed 6 bases, and the junction held 8 bases outside the gene matches. This CDR3 contains 14 residues. CDR1 and CDR2 from the germline V gene are DFQATT and SNEGSKA (reference sequence). CDR3 nucleotide sequence: TGCAGTGCTAGGGGGGAGGGAGTGAGCAATGAGCAGTTCTTC. This gives the protein CSARGEGVSNEQFF.

The chain links TRBV7-2 to TRBJ1-2, with D perhaps matching TRBD1 (5 bases). Germline CDR1 is SGHTA and CDR2 is FQGNSA. The CDR3 is 14 residues long. Trimming removed 4 bases at V and 2 bases at J, with 11 bases between. The CDR3 nucleotides read TGTGCCAGCAGCTCCGAGCGGGGGAACTATGGCTACACCTTC. It encodes CASSSERGNYGYTF.

This chain uses TRBV28 with TRBJ2-7; D ambiguous. Germline V CDR1 and CDR2: MDHEN, SYDVKM. The CDR3 extends over 13 amino acids. Trimming took 3 bases from V and 2 from J, leaving 8 bases between them. CDR3 region: CASSFPSPYEQYF. CDR3 coding DNA: TGTGCCAGCAGTTTCCCATCGCCCTACGAGCAGTACTTC.

This sequence joins TRBV20-1 and TRBJ1-2; no definite D call. CDR3 length equals 13 residues. V was trimmed by 0 bases and J by 5 bases, leaving 10 bases between them. Germline CDR1 DFQATT, CDR2 SNEGSKA (reference sequence). Written as DNA, the CDR3 is TGCAGTGCTAGAGACGTTTCGGGATATGGCTACACCTTC. This translates into CSARDVSGYGYTF.

The chain couples TRBV4-1 to TRBJ2-7, with D possibly matching TRBD1 (5 bases). The CDR3 runs to 14 residues. CDR1 is MGHRA, CDR2 YSYEKL, per germline. With 5 bases removed from V and 0 bases from J, the gap between germline ends came to 11 bases. For the CDR3, the DNA is TGCGCCAGCAGCTGGATAGGGGACTCCTACGAGCAGTACTTC. Amino acids: CASSWIGDSYEQYF.

The V call is TRBV4-3, the J call TRBJ2-1, with 7 bases that match TRBD2. This CDR3 spans 16 amino acids. The trim removed 1 base at V and 5 bases at J, leaving 8 bases unmatched. From germline, CDR1 is LGHNA and CDR2 YSLEER. The CDR3 sequence: CASSQVGAGEHNEQFF. CDR3 DNA sequence: TGCGCCAGCAGCCAAGTTGGCGCGGGAGAGCACAATGAGCAGTTCTTC.

This rearrangement joins TRBV20-1 to TRBJ2-4; D perhaps matches TRBD1 (8 bases). This CDR3 has 13 amino acids. With 4 bases removed from V and 6 bases from J, the gap between germline ends came to 13 bases. Germline loops: CDR1 DFQATT, CDR2 SNEGSKA (reference sequence). This chain's CDR3 is CSATGGGRNIQYF. DNA for the CDR3: TGCAGTGCTACAGGGGGCGGGAGAAACATTCAGTACTTC.

V is TRBV14 and J is TRBJ2-1; D might be TRBD2 (6 bases). Trimming shortened V by 0 bases and J by 4 bases, and 10 bases separated the two germline ends. This CDR3 has 15 residues. Germline V gene sequence: CDR1 SGHDN, CDR2 FVKESK. DNA of the CDR3: TGTGCCAGCAGCCAAGATCTTGGGGGGTACAATGAGCAGTTCTTC. It yields the protein CASSQDLGGYNEQFF.

This clonotype has a handful of counts. The rearrangement links TRBV20-1 to TRBJ2-5, with D perhaps TRBD1 (5 bases). Judging by the DNA end, TRBJ2-7 fits better; the J call may be wrong. The CDR3 covers 15 residues. Per the germline V gene, CDR1 is DFQATT and CDR2 is SNEGSKA (reference sequence). This CDR3 is CSARASAGWIYEQYF. Here the CDR3 DNA reads TGCAGTGCTAGAGCGTCGGCAGGGTGGATCTACGAGCAGTACTTC.

This clonotype was counted a few times. This chain uses TRBV7-2 with TRBJ2-5, with TRBD2 as a possible D gene (5 bases). Germline V lookup: CDR1 SGHTA, CDR2 FQGNSA. The CDR3 sequence is 13 residues long. The V and J ends lost 3 bases and 10 bases respectively, with 15 bases between them. The CDR3 spells CASSFLRPRVQYF. The DNA for the CDR3 is TGTGCCAGCAGCTTCCTGCGGCCGAGGGTCCAGTACTTC.

The gene calls are TRBV14 and TRBJ2-3; D remains unclear. This CDR3 is built from 16 residues. Germline values: CDR1 SGHDN, CDR2 FVKESK. Trimming removed 1 base from V and 2 bases from J, with 13 bases in between. CDR3 DNA sequence: TGTGCCAGCAGCCAAGCTCGCTTTTCCCCCACAGATACGCAGTATTTT. Its translation: CASSQARFSPTDTQYF. The full variable domain, its missing parts supplied by reference TRBV14 and TRBJ2-3, is EAGVTQFPSHSVIEKGQTVTLRCDPISGHDNLYWYRRVMGKEIKFLLHFVKESKQDESGMPNNRFLAERTGGTYSTLKVQPAELEDSGVYFCASSQARFSPTDTQYFGPGTRLTVL.

The chain links TRBV7-2 to TRBJ2-1; D unresolved. The CDR3 is made up of 14 amino acids. V was trimmed by 4 bases and J by 7 bases, leaving 14 bases between them. CDR1 is SGHTA and CDR2 is FQGNSA in the germline V gene. The CDR3 region is CASSYGRVRNEQFF. CDR3 nucleotide sequence: TGTGCCAGCAGCTACGGACGGGTGAGGAATGAGCAGTTCTTC.

This clonotype was seen a handful of times. The chain couples TRBV6-1 to TRBJ2-7; 7 bases are shared with TRBD1. Unmatched junction bases numbered 20, after V lost 6 bases and J lost 0 bases. CDR3 length equals 19 residues. CDR1 MNHNS and CDR2 SASEGT come from the germline V gene. The DNA of the CDR3 is TGTGCCAGCAGAGACGTAGGGGGCTGGATGGCCCCAAGCTCCTACGAGCAGTACTTC. Translation gives CASRDVGGWMAPSSYEQYF.

The chain couples TRBV20-1 to TRBJ2-7, with D maybe TRBD1 (6 bases). V lost 6 bases, J lost 0 bases, and 15 bases lay in between. The germline gives CDR1 DFQATT, CDR2 SNEGSKA (reference sequence). The CDR3 runs to 14 residues. The CDR3 DNA reads TGCAGTGCAGAACAGGGCCGCGGCTCCTACGAGCAGTACTTC. Amino acid sequence: CSAEQGRGSYEQYF.

The V and J genes are TRBV7-9 and TRBJ1-1; D call uncertain. CDR1 and CDR2 (germline): SEHNR, FQNEAQ (reference sequence). The CDR3 contains 12 residues. V was shortened by 1 base and J by 6 bases, with 6 bases between the two germline ends. As DNA, the CDR3 is TGTGCCAGCAGCTTAGTTAACGCTGAAGCTTTCTTT. Amino acids: CASSLVNAEAFF.

Concerning this clonotype: One end of the junction varies from germline; a read error may be responsible. The chain recombines TRBV11-1 with TRBJ2-7; no clear D gene. The CDR3 spans 13 residues. CDR1 and CDR2 (germline): SGHAT, FQDESV (reference sequence). The CDR3 bases are TGTGCCAGCAGCTTCCGGATATCCTACGAGCGGTACTTC. Translating it yields CASSFRISYERYF.

V and J are TRBV3-1 and TRBJ2-1; the D is unclear. The CDR3 has 14 residues. The germline V gene encodes CDR1 LGHDT and CDR2 YNNKEL (reference sequence). Trimming took 3 bases from V and 0 from J, leaving 6 bases between them. The DNA of the CDR3 is TGTGCCAGCAGCCATTCAGCCTCCTACAATGAGCAGTTCTTC. Its protein product is CASSHSASYNEQFF.